This T cell receptor (beta chain) was recorded in a study of identical twins. CDR3 size: 13 residues. Germline V gene lookup returns CDR1 DFQATT and CDR2 SNEGSKA (reference sequence). Trimming removed 1 base from V and 8 bases from J; junction bases left unmatched: 5. This clonotype was detected only a few times. Its antigen remains unknown. TCRdb called the 5' RACE reads again in MiXCR, with one record for every CDR3 protein. The sample contains 300,000 to 400,000 distinct CDR3 sequences, roughly 9% of which appear only once. Whole-study findings and limits: Within twin pairs, the out-of-frame alpha sequences they shared showed excess low generation probability. Whereas memory repertoires showed no such difference, abundant cord blood beta clonotypes carried fewer insertions. Its conclusions, products of cross-sectional statistical analysis, did not come from following the same donors. The study found that models underestimated out-of-frame TCR alpha sharing in monozygotic twins.

Sequences were obtained from naive T cells sorted from blood. This clonotype was obtained from a woman aged 45-65 years in good health. The chain joins TRBV20-1 to TRBJ1-5; 7 positions match TRBD1. The CDR3: CSARAGGYEPQHF. The CDR3 nucleotides are TGCAGTGCTAGAGCAGGGGGGTATGAGCCCCAGCATTTT.